Following are 5 T cell receptor beta chains from one sample sequenced in a study of shared clonotypes between healthy human individuals. Profiled with immunoSEQ multiplex PCR; TCRdb holds only in-frame clones, not every one. This sample yields fewer than 2.5 million clones, of which more than 85% are seen a single time; about 0.34% belongs to the top ten. The material sequenced was naive CD4+ T cells from PBMCs. Described subset: CD45RA+ positively selected. These receptors all stem from a young man in good health. Some clones in this sample may be carry-over from other donors' samples.

The chain uses TRBV19 and TRBJ1-5; 7 positions match TRBD1. The germline CDR1 and CDR2 sequences are LNHDA and SQIVND (reference sequence). Trimming at V came to 4 bases and at J to 0 bases, leaving 15 bases not matched to a gene. The CDR3 consists of 19 residues. CDR3 bases: TGTGCCAGTAGTAGACCGACCTCAGGGGGTTCTCATAGCAATCAGCCCCAGCATTTT. Encoded protein: CASSRPTSGGSHSNQPQHF.

The table lists this clone with a count of one. The chain combines TRBV6-5 with TRBJ1-1; 10 positions match TRBD1. V trimming: 6 bases; J trimming: 6 bases; junction bases outside the gene matches: 10. CDR1 is MNHEY, CDR2 SVGAGI, per germline. The CDR3 extends over 15 amino acids. DNA of the CDR3: TGTGCCAGCAGAATTGACAGGGGGCGGGTGGCTGAAGCTTTCTTT. Translating gives CASRIDRGRVAEAFF.

This chain joins TRBV27 and TRBJ1-3; TRBD1 might be the D (5 bases). V shed 11 bases and J shed 7 bases, with 21 bases lying between them. Germline values: CDR1 MNHEY, CDR2 SMNVEV (reference sequence). This CDR3 is 14 amino acids long. The DNA of the CDR3 is TGTGCCGTTCGGCCCACCGGGGGAGGGAACACCATATATTTT. Translated, it gives CAVRPTGGGNTIYF.

The table lists this clone with a few counts. Distinct nucleotide sequences in the sample also encode this CDR3. CDR3 amino acids: CASSIVGNTIYF. For the CDR3, the DNA is TGTGCCAGTAGTATAGTAGGGAACACCATATATTTT. This sequence joins TRBV19 and TRBJ1-3; no definite D call. The V and J ends lost 1 base and 7 bases respectively, with 5 bases between them. Germline CDR1 reads LNHDA; CDR2 reads SQIVND (reference sequence). CDR3 length equals 12 residues.

A single count supports this clone. This chain joins TRBV11-2 and TRBJ2-2; 10 bases match TRBD2. Germline CDR1 is SGHAT and CDR2 is FQNNGV. V shed 3 bases and J 1 base; nucleotides not matched to a gene: 5. There are 17 residues in the CDR3. In DNA, the CDR3 is TGTGCCAGCAGCTTTTTAGCGGGAGGAGGGAACACCGGGGAGCTGTTTTTT. This encodes CASSFLAGGGNTGELFF.